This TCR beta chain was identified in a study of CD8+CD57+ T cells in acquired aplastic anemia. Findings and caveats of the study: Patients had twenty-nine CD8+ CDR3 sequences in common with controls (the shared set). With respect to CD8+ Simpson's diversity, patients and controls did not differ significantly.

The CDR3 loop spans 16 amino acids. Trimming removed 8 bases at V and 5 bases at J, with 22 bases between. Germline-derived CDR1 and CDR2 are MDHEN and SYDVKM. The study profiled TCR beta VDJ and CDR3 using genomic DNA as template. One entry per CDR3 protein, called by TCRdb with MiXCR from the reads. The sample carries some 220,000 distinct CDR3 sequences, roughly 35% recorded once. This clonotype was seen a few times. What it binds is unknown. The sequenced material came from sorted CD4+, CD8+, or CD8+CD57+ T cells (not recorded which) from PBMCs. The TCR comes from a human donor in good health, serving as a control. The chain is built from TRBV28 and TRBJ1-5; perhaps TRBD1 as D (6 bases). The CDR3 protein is CASGRPGDLGDQPQHF. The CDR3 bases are TGTGCCAGCGGACGGCCAGGGGACCTAGGGGATCAGCCCCAGCATTTT.